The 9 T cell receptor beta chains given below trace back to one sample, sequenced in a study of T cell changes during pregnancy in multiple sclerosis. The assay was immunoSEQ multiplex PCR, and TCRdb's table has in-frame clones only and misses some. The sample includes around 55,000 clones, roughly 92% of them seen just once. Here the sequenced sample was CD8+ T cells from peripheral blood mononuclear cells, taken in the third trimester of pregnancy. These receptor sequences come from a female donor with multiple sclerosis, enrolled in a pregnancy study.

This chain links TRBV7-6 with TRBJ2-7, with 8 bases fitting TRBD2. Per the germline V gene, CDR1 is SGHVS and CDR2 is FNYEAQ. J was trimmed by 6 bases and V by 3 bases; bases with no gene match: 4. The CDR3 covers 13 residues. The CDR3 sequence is CASSFSGAFEQYF. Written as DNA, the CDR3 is TGTGCCAGCAGCTTTAGCGGGGCTTTCGAGCAGTACTTC.

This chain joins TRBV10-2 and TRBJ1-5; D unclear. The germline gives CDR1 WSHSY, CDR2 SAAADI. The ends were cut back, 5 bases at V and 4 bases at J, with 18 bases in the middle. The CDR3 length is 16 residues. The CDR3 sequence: CASSKTQPGGNQPQHF. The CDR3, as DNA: TGCGCCAGCAGTAAAACGCAACCCGGCGGTAATCAGCCCCAGCATTTT.

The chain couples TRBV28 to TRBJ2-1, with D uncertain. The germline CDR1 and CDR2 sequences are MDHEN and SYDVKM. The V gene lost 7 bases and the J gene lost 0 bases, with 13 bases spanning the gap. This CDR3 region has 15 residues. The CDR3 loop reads CASKETVSSYNEQFF. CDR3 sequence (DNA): TGTGCCAGCAAGGAGACGGTGAGCTCCTACAATGAGCAGTTCTTC.

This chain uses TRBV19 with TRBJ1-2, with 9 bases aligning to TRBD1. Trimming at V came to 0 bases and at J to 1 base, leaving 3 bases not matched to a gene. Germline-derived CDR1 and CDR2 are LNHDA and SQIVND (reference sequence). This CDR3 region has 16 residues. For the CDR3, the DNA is TGTGCCAGTAGTATAGATGGGACAGGGAATAACTATGGCTACACCTTC. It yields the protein CASSIDGTGNNYGYTF.

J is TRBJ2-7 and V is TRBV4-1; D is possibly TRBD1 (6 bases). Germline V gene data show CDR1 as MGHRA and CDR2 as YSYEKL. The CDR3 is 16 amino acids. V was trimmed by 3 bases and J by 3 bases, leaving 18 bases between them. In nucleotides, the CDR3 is TGCGCCAGCAGCCACGAACAACAGGGACCCAACTACGAGCAGTACTTC. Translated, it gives CASSHEQQGPNYEQYF.

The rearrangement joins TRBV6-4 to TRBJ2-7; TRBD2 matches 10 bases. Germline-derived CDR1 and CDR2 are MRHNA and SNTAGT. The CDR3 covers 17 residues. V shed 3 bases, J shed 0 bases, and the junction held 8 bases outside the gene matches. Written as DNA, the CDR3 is TGTGCCAGCAGTGAGCAACTAGCGGGAAATCTCTCCTACGAGCAGTACTTC. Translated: CASSEQLAGNLSYEQYF.

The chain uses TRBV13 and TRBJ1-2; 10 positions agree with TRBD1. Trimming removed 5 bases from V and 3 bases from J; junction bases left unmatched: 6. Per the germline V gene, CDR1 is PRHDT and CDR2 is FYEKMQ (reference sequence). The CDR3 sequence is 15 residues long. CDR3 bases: TGTGCCAGCAGCCCAGGGACAGGGGTGGACTATGGCTACACCTTC. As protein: CASSPGTGVDYGYTF.

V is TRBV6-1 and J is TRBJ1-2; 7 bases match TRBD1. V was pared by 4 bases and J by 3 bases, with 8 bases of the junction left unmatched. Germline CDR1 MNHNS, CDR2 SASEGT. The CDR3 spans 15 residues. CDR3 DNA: TGTGCCAGCAGTGCGAGTGGGACAGTCGACTATGGCTACACCTTC. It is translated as CASSASGTVDYGYTF.

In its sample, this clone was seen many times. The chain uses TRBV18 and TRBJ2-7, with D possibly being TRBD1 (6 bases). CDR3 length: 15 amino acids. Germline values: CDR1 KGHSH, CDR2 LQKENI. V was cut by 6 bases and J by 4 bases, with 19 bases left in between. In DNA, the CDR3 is TGTGCCAGCTCCCCAACAAAGACAGGACAATACGAGCAGTACTTC. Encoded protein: CASSPTKTGQYEQYF.